A selection of T cell receptor beta chains follows, all from one sample in a study of T cells after yellow fever vaccination. MiXCR was run by TCRdb on the 5' RACE reads, yielding one entry per CDR3 protein. Here the sample spans around 320,000 distinct CDR3 sequences, 8.7% being singletons. Material: CD4+ T cells sorted from PBMCs, obtained 5 days after the yellow fever booster vaccination. The source is a man aged 18 to 30 who received the YFV17D yellow fever vaccine. Both conserved end residues are part of each CDR3. D genes are given only for firm matches. Clone size is not always given. Where it is, it says once, few, many or a class for expanded clones.

abundance | d_gene | j_gene | v_gene | CDR3nt | CDR3aa
many | NA | TRBJ2-3 | TRBV7-9 | TGTGCCAGCCGCGTTTCTAGCACAGATACGCAGTATTTT | CASRVSSTDTQYF
NA | NA | TRBJ1-2 | TRBV11-1 | TGTGCCAGCAGCAATGAGGTTAACTATGGCTACACCTTC | CASSNEVNYGYTF
NA | TRBD1 | TRBJ2-2 | TRBV18 | TGTGCCAGCTCACCACCGAGGGGGCAGAAGCCCACCGGGGAGCTGTTTTTT | CASSPPRGQKPTGELFF
many | NA | TRBJ2-3 | TRBV12-3/TRBV12-4 | TGTGCCAGCAGTTTAACCGGGCGGGCCGTTGGTACGCAGTATTTT | CASSLTGRAVGTQYF
few | NA | TRBJ1-2 | TRBV4-3 | TGCGCCAGCAGCCAAGATAGACTTACCTATGGCTACACCTTC | CASSQDRLTYGYTF
many | NA | TRBJ2-3 | TRBV7-9 | TGTGCCAGCACCCCGGAGGGCACAGATACGCAGTATTTT | CASTPEGTDTQYF
NA | NA | TRBJ1-1 | TRBV5-1 | TGCGCCAGCAGCCTTCCCGGGCACAGGAACACTGAAGCTTTCTTT | CASSLPGHRNTEAFF
few | NA | TRBJ2-5 | TRBV29-1 | TGCAGCGTTGAGGGCCCAGAGACCCAGTACTTC | CSVEGPETQYF
NA | TRBD1 | TRBJ1-6 | TRBV27 | TGTGCCAGCAGTTTAGGACAGGGCCATTATTCACCCCTCCACTTT | CASSLGQGHYSPLHF
NA | NA | TRBJ2-5 | TRBV28 | TGTGCCAGCAGTTCGCCAACCACAGGGGAGACCCAGTACTTC | CASSSPTTGETQYF
many | NA | TRBJ2-4 | TRBV5-1 | TGCGCCAGCAGCTCAGCAGGGGAGGCGGCGAACATTCAGTACTTC | CASSSAGEAANIQYF
many | NA | TRBJ2-1 | TRBV12-3/TRBV12-4 | TGTGCCAGCAGGGGGGGTGAGCAGTTCTTC | CASRGGEQFF
NA | NA | TRBJ2-2 | TRBV25-1 | TGTGCCAGCAGTGATCAGGAGAACACCGGGGAGCTGTTTTTT | CASSDQENTGELFF
NA | NA | TRBJ1-2 | TRBV7-8 | TGTGCCAGCAGCTTGCGGCAGGGCCTTATTGTGGATGGCTACACCTTC | CASSLRQGLIVDGYTF
few | NA | TRBJ1-2 | TRBV4-3 | TGCGCCAGCAGCCAAGATACAGCGGCAGTCTATGGCTACACCTTC | CASSQDTAAVYGYTF
few | TRBD1 | TRBJ1-6 | TRBV20-1 | TGCAGTGCTAGAGAGCCAGGGGGCAATTCACCCCTCCACTTT | CSAREPGGNSPLHF